A single sample is the source of the 22 T cell receptor beta chains below, sequenced in a study of vaccination effects on CD4 cells after COVID-19. TCRdb keeps only in-frame clones here, not all; method: immunoSEQ multiplex PCR. The repertoire consists of about 66,000 clones, with less than 85% occurring once and the leading ten covering about 2.5%. Their specific antigens are unknown. With 10 to 11 days of culture completed, CD4+ T cells were isolated. Participants were given two doses of BNT162b2 or mRNA-1273 vaccine. Sequencing was performed on CD4+ T cells from PBMCs cultured without peptide, taken after COVID-19 vaccination. These receptors were collected from a human donor who received a COVID-19 vaccine.

The CDR3 reads CASRRAGYEKLFF. Written as DNA, the CDR3 is TGTGCCAGCAGGAGGGCCGGGTATGAAAAACTGTTTTTT. The J gene is TRBJ1-4, the V gene TRBV6-5; D call uncertain. Trimming shortened V by 6 bases and J by 6 bases, and 11 bases separated the two germline ends. From germline, CDR1 is MNHEY and CDR2 SVGAGI. The CDR3 extends over 13 amino acids.

The chain recombines TRBV7-6 with TRBJ1-1; D is unresolved. The CDR3 length is 15 residues. Trimming stripped 2 bases from V and 0 bases from J, with 10 bases between. The germline V gene has CDR1 SGHVS and CDR2 FNYEAQ. The CDR3 reads CASSLPSTMNTEAFF. The CDR3 nucleotides read TGTGCCAGCAGCTTACCCAGCACGATGAACACTGAAGCTTTCTTT.

The V and J genes are TRBV19 and TRBJ1-5, with D perhaps matching TRBD1 (5 bases). V lost 7 bases, J lost 4 bases, and 17 bases lay in between. Germline assignment: CDR1 LNHDA and CDR2 SQIVND (reference sequence). The CDR3 spans 15 residues. The CDR3 DNA is TGTGCCAGTACCCCGAACATTGGGGCAAATCAGCCCCAGCATTTT. It is translated as CASTPNIGANQPQHF.

V is TRBV6-5 and J is TRBJ1-1; 7 bases line up with TRBD1. The length of the CDR3 is 15 residues. Germline V gene lookup returns CDR1 MNHEY and CDR2 SVGAGI. After removal of 2 bases from V and 6 bases from J, the junction contained 9 bases not matched to a gene. The CDR3 DNA sequence: TGTGCCAGCAGTTACGATCGCAGGGGGACGTCTGAAGCTTTCTTT. Translation gives CASSYDRRGTSEAFF.

V is TRBV5-1 and J is TRBJ1-5; D is unclear. With 9 bases removed from V and 2 bases from J, the gap between germline ends came to 21 bases. There are 16 residues in the CDR3. Germline assignment: CDR1 SGHRS and CDR2 YFSETQ. The CDR3 nucleotides are TGCGCCACCCAAGATGGGGTGATAATCCGCAATCAGCCCCAGCATTTT. Residues: CATQDGVIIRNQPQHF. Full variable domain (rest looked up from reference TRBV5-1 and TRBJ1-5): KAGVTQTPRYLIKTRGQQVTLSCSPISGHRSVSWYQQTPGQGLQFLFEYFSETQRNKGNFPGRFSGRQFSNSRSEMNVSTLELGDSALYLCATQDGVIIRNQPQHFGDGTRLSIL.

This sequence joins TRBV6-5 and TRBJ1-3, with a tentative D call TRBD1 (6 bases). This CDR3 comprises 14 residues. Germline V lookup: CDR1 MNHEY, CDR2 SVGAGI. V was clipped by 4 bases and J by 1 base, with 8 bases between them. The CDR3: CASSSTGSGNTIYF. In nucleotides, the CDR3 is TGTGCCAGCAGTTCGACAGGTTCTGGAAACACCATATATTTT.

CDR3 amino acids: CASSPSGPTTDTQYF. CDR3 nucleotide sequence: TGTGCCAGCAGCCCCAGCGGGCCAACCACAGATACGCAGTATTTT. The chain links TRBV6-4 to TRBJ2-3; D perhaps matches TRBD2 (6 bases). V was pared by 6 bases and J by 2 bases, with 15 bases between. The CDR3 covers 15 residues. Looked up from germline, CDR1 is MRHNA and CDR2 is SNTAGT.

V is TRBV9 and J is TRBJ1-6; 9 bases match TRBD1. Germline CDR1 and CDR2: SGDLS and YYNGEE. V gave up 3 bases and J gave up 0 bases; unmatched junction bases: 7. This CDR3 is 18 amino acids long. CDR3 nucleotide sequence: TGTGCCAGCAGCGAGGGACAGGGCCAAAGCTCCTATAATTCACCCCTCCACTTT. Amino acid sequence: CASSEGQGQSSYNSPLHF. The entire variable domain, with the rest obtained from reference TRBV9 and TRBJ1-6, is as follows: DSGVTQTPKHLITATGQRVTLRCSPRSGDLSVYWYQQSLDQGLQFLIQYYNGEERAKGNILERFSAQQFPDLHSELNLSSLELGDSALYFCASSEGQGQSSYNSPLHFGNGTRLTVT.

The genes are TRBV2 and TRBJ2-5, with D perhaps matching TRBD2 (7 bases). Trimming stripped 7 bases from V and 4 bases from J, with 13 bases between. Germline-derived CDR1 and CDR2 are SNHLY and FYNNEI. The CDR3 length is 13 residues. The CDR3 region is CASNNREGETQYF. The CDR3 nucleotides are TGTGCCAGCAATAACAGGGAGGGAGAGACCCAGTACTTC.

CDR3 sequence reads: CASSVEWTGGNTIYF. Here the CDR3 DNA reads TGTGCCAGCAGCGTAGAATGGACAGGGGGAAACACCATATATTTT. This chain uses TRBV9 with TRBJ1-3, with TRBD1 matching over 8 bases. V gave up 0 bases and J gave up 4 bases; unmatched junction bases: 3. This CDR3 is built from 15 residues. Germline V gene lookup returns CDR1 SGDLS and CDR2 YYNGEE.

CDR3 bases: TGTGCCAGCATAGGGACAGGGGGCTCTCAGCCCCAGCATTTT. It is translated as CASIGTGGSQPQHF. The chain employs TRBV2 and TRBJ1-5, with 12 bases lining up with TRBD1. The V gene end was trimmed by 7 bases and the J gene end by 6 bases; junction bases not matched to a gene: 4. The CDR3 has 14 amino acids. The germline gives CDR1 SNHLY, CDR2 FYNNEI. Combining the CDR3 with reference TRBV2 and TRBJ1-5 gives the whole variable domain EPEVTQTPSHQVTQMGQEVILRCVPISNHLYFYWYRQILGQKVEFLVSFYNNEISEKSEIFDDQFSVERPDGSNFTLKIRSTKLEDSAMYFCASIGTGGSQPQHFGDGTRLSIL.

This chain connects TRBV28 to TRBJ2-1, with 8 bases identical to TRBD1. J was trimmed by 6 bases and V by 3 bases; bases with no gene match: 4. The CDR3 is made up of 14 amino acids. CDR1 and CDR2 (germline): MDHEN, SYDVKM. CDR3 in DNA: TGTGCCAGCAGTTTCGGACAGGGCAGCAATGAGCAGTTCTTC. It is translated as CASSFGQGSNEQFF. Using reference TRBV28 and TRBJ2-1 for the parts outside the CDR3, the full variable domain is DVKVTQSSRYLVKRTGEKVFLECVQDMDHENMFWYRQDPGLGLRLIYFSYDVKMKEKGDIPEGYSVSREKKERFSLILESASTNQTSMYLCASSFGQGSNEQFFGPGTRLTVL.

This chain uses TRBV4-3 with TRBJ2-5; tentative D call: TRBD2 (5 bases). Germline V gene sequence: CDR1 LGHNA, CDR2 YSLEER. CDR3 size: 15 residues. V was trimmed by 1 base and J by 2 bases, leaving 11 bases between them. CDR3 in DNA: TGCGCCAGCAGCCAAGCTGTCACGGGGCAAGAGACCCAGTACTTC. Amino acid sequence: CASSQAVTGQETQYF.

This clone was detected a few times. The CDR3 region is CASSTAGGLTGELFF. As DNA, the CDR3 is TGTGCCAGCAGTACGGCAGGGGGCCTCACCGGGGAGCTGTTTTTT. This chain uses TRBV6-5 with TRBJ2-2; 8 nucleotides match TRBD1. CDR3 size: 15 residues. Germline-derived CDR1 and CDR2 are MNHEY and SVGAGI. V dropped 5 bases and J dropped 4; count of bases not matched to a gene: 6.

The chain is built from TRBV20-1 and TRBJ1-3; D is unclear. The V end was cut by 3 bases, the J end by 3 bases, with 15 bases between. The length of the CDR3 is 15 residues. Germline values: CDR1 DFQATT, CDR2 SNEGSKA (reference sequence). CDR3 DNA sequence: TGCAGTGCTAGTAGCCCTCTTCCTGTTGGAAACACCATATATTTT. Protein product: CSASSPLPVGNTIYF.

The rearrangement links TRBV2 to TRBJ2-3; 8 nucleotides agree with TRBD1. From germline, CDR1 is SNHLY and CDR2 FYNNEI. The V segment lost 11 bases and the J segment 0 bases; nucleotides outside the gene matches: 13. The CDR3 spans 16 residues. In DNA, the CDR3 is TGTGCCTGCTCTTCCTGGACAGGGAGTAGCACAGATACGCAGTATTTT. Translated, it gives CACSSWTGSSTDTQYF.

J is TRBJ1-5 and V is TRBV18, with a tentative D call TRBD1 (6 bases). Germline CDR1 and CDR2: KGHSH and LQKENI. The CDR3 has 15 amino acids. The V and J ends lost 6 bases and 3 bases respectively, with 15 bases between them. DNA for the CDR3: TGTGCCAGCTCCTCATCAGGACAGATCAATCAGCCCCAGCATTTT. Translated, it gives CASSSSGQINQPQHF.

The V gene is TRBV10-3, the J gene TRBJ2-3, with D unclear. V gave up 6 bases and J gave up 1 base, with 2 bases separating them. The germline V gene has CDR1 ENHRY and CDR2 SYGVKD. The CDR3 runs 11 residues. The CDR3 region is CAISGTDTQYF. The CDR3 region has the DNA TGTGCCATCAGCGGCACAGATACGCAGTATTTT.

The rearrangement uses TRBV4-3 and TRBJ1-6; maybe TRBD1 (5 bases). The CDR3 runs to 16 residues. Germline loops: CDR1 LGHNA, CDR2 YSLEER. The V and J ends lost 4 bases and 5 bases respectively, with 15 bases between them. The CDR3 here is CASSRDLRQNNSPLHF. The CDR3 DNA sequence: TGCGCCAGCAGCCGGGACTTAAGGCAGAATAATTCACCCCTCCACTTT.

This chain links TRBV2 with TRBJ1-6; perhaps TRBD1 as D (5 bases). There are 16 residues in the CDR3. The germline CDR1 and CDR2 sequences are SNHLY and FYNNEI. Trimming cost V 3 bases and J 10 bases, with 19 bases left between them. CDR3: CASSEMGRANLSPLHF. The CDR3 DNA is TGTGCCAGCAGTGAGATGGGCAGGGCAAATTTGTCACCCCTCCACTTT.

The chain combines TRBV7-2 with TRBJ2-1; D possibly corresponds to TRBD2 (6 bases). V dropped 1 base and J dropped 5 bases, with 12 bases sitting between them. CDR1 is SGHTA and CDR2 is FQGNSA in the germline V gene. This CDR3 is 15 amino acids long. CDR3 region: CASSLDGGENNEQFF. DNA of the CDR3: TGTGCCAGCAGCTTAGATGGCGGGGAAAACAATGAGCAGTTCTTC.

The gene calls are TRBV5-1 and TRBJ1-6; 10 bases agree with TRBD1. The germline V gene encodes CDR1 SGHRS and CDR2 YFSETQ. The CDR3 is 17 residues long. V shed 0 bases, J shed 8 bases, and the junction held 8 bases outside the gene matches. CDR3: CASSLALGQGLYSPLHF. The CDR3 DNA sequence: TGCGCCAGCAGCTTGGCTCTGGGACAGGGGTTGTATTCACCCCTCCACTTT.